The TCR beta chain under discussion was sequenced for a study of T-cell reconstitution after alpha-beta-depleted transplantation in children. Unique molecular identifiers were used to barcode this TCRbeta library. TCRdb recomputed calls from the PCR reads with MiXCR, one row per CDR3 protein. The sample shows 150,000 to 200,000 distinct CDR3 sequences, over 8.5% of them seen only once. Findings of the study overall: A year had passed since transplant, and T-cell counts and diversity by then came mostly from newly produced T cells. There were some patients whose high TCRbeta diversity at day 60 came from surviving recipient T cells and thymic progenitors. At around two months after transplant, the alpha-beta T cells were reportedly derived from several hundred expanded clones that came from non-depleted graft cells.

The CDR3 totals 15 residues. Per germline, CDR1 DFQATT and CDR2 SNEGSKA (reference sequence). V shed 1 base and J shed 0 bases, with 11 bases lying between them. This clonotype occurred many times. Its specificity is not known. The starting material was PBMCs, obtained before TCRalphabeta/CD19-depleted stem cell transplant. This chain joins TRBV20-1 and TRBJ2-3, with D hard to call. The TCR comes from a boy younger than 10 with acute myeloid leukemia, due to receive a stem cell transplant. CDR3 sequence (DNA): TGCAGTGCTAGAGCCTATACGGGCAGCACAGATACGCAGTATTTT. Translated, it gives CSARAYTGSTDTQYF.